The 2 T cell receptor beta chains given below trace back to one sample, sequenced in a study of control samples from healthy donors and cancer patients. Repertoires were generated with immunoSEQ multiplex PCR, while TCRdb's copy carries only in-frame clones and drops some. The table has approximately 180,000 clones, 75% to 95% seen once. Specimen: blood. The receptor source for this set is a woman in her forties in good health.

V gene TRBV3-1 (or the pseudogene TRBV3-2) combines with J gene TRBJ2-2, with D possibly matching TRBD1 (5 bases). The CDR3 is made up of 15 amino acids. The germline gives CDR1 LGHDT, CDR2 YNNKEL (reference sequence). V was pared by 3 bases and J by 2 bases, with 10 bases between. The CDR3 nucleotides read TGTGCCAGCAGCCAGGCCAGGGTAAACACCGGGGAGCTGTTTTTT. This translates into CASSQARVNTGELFF.

This chain connects TRBV7-9 to TRBJ2-7, with TRBD2 matching 7 bases. Germline V gene sequence: CDR1 SEHNR, CDR2 FQNEAQ (reference sequence). The CDR3 extends over 13 amino acids. Trimming cost V 5 bases and J 2 bases; bases outside gene matches: 3. The chain's CDR3 is CASSPTSTYEQYF. The CDR3 region has the DNA TGTGCCAGCAGCCCGACTAGCACCTACGAGCAGTACTTC.